A selection of T cell receptor beta chains follows, all from one sample in a study of Graves' ophthalmopathy and Graves' hyperthyroidism. From the multiplex PCR reads, TCRdb called clonotypes with MiXCR, one entry per CDR3 protein. This table has around 1.1 million distinct CDR3 sequences, less than 45% appearing once. The source material was peripheral blood or thyroid tissue (not recorded which). All receptors derive from an adult man with Graves' hyperthyroidism. Both conserved end residues are part of each CDR3. The D gene is left open where the match is weak. The size field is filled for only some rows; it gives once, few, many or a size class.

j_call: TRBJ2-7
v_call: TRBV29-1
d_call: TRBD1
clone_size: .
cdr3_nt: TGCAGCGTAAAGGTGCAGGGGGCCTACGAGCAGTACTTC
cdr3_aa: CSVKVQGAYEQYF

j_call: TRBJ1-5
v_call: TRBV20-1
d_call: .
clone_size: few
cdr3_nt: TGCAGTCACGGACAGCTCAATCAGCCCCAGCATTTT
cdr3_aa: CSHGQLNQPQHF

j_call: TRBJ2-7
v_call: TRBV19
d_call: TRBD1
clone_size: .
cdr3_nt: TGTGCCAGTAGTACCCGGACAGGGGGCCCCGCCGAGCAGTACTTC
cdr3_aa: CASSTRTGGPAEQYF

j_call: TRBJ1-1
v_call: TRBV29-1
d_call: .
clone_size: .
cdr3_nt: TGCAGCAGCTCCTGGGTGGCGGGCACTGAAGCTTTCTTT
cdr3_aa: CSSSWVAGTEAFF

j_call: TRBJ1-5
v_call: TRBV15
d_call: .
clone_size: .
cdr3_nt: TGTGCCACCAGCAGAGATTCAGGTCTGGTCGGCAATCAGCCCCAGCATTTT
cdr3_aa: CATSRDSGLVGNQPQHF

j_call: TRBJ1-3
v_call: TRBV7-2
d_call: .
clone_size: few
cdr3_nt: TGTGCCAGCAGCTACAATGGGGGGTCTGGAAACACCATATATTTT
cdr3_aa: CASSYNGGSGNTIYF

j_call: TRBJ2-7
v_call: TRBV5-8
d_call: .
clone_size: many
cdr3_nt: TGTGCCAGCAGCGCACAGACCTCCTACGAGCAGTACTTC
cdr3_aa: CASSAQTSYEQYF

j_call: TRBJ1-5
v_call: TRBV2
d_call: TRBD1
clone_size: once
cdr3_nt: TGTGCCAGCAGTGAAGAACAGGGGTATCAGCCCCAGCATTTT
cdr3_aa: CASSEEQGYQPQHF

j_call: TRBJ1-2
v_call: TRBV11-2
d_call: .
clone_size: .
cdr3_nt: TGTGCCAGCAGCTTAATGGACAGATTAAACTATGGCTACACCTTC
cdr3_aa: CASSLMDRLNYGYTF

j_call: TRBJ2-7
v_call: TRBV20-1
d_call: TRBD2
clone_size: .
cdr3_nt: TGCAGTGCTAGAGATGAAGAGACTAGCGGGAGGGGGGTCGAGCAGTACTTC
cdr3_aa: CSARDEETSGRGVEQYF

j_call: TRBJ1-1
v_call: TRBV19
d_call: .
clone_size: many
cdr3_nt: TGTGCCAGTAGTCTTCGCCTGGGGGGTAGTGCTGAAGCTTTCTTT
cdr3_aa: CASSLRLGGSAEAFF

j_call: TRBJ1-5
v_call: TRBV20-1
d_call: TRBD1
clone_size: many
cdr3_nt: TGCAGTACTAGACCTGACAGGGGTAATCAGCCCCAGCATTTT
cdr3_aa: CSTRPDRGNQPQHF

j_call: TRBJ2-7
v_call: TRBV5-6
d_call: .
clone_size: .
cdr3_nt: TGTGCCAGCACCTGGTACGGTTCCTACGAGCAGTACTTC
cdr3_aa: CASTWYGSYEQYF

j_call: TRBJ1-2
v_call: TRBV25-1
d_call: .
clone_size: many
cdr3_nt: TGTGCCAGCAGTGAATCCCTTGGCAGGTTTAGTGGGAACTATGGCTACACCTTC
cdr3_aa: CASSESLGRFSGNYGYTF

j_call: TRBJ2-2
v_call: TRBV2
d_call: TRBD1
clone_size: many
cdr3_nt: TGTGCCAGCAGTGATATGGGACAGGGGAACACCGGGGAGCTGTTTTTT
cdr3_aa: CASSDMGQGNTGELFF

j_call: TRBJ1-6
v_call: TRBV12-3/TRBV12-4
d_call: TRBD1
clone_size: .
cdr3_nt: TGTGCCAGCAGTGCCGGACAGGGAGGCAATTCACCCCTCCACTTT
cdr3_aa: CASSAGQGGNSPLHF

j_call: TRBJ1-3
v_call: TRBV9
d_call: .
clone_size: many
cdr3_nt: TGTGCCAGCAGCATGGGGCCTGGTGGAAACACCATATATTTT
cdr3_aa: CASSMGPGGNTIYF

j_call: TRBJ2-2
v_call: TRBV25-1
d_call: .
clone_size: .
cdr3_nt: .
cdr3_aa: CASSVFQGTPGSCFF